This T cell receptor (beta chain) was recovered during a study of CD8 T cells in Susac syndrome. Negative isolation was used for CD8+ and CD4+ T cells, and FACS enrichment was applied to TEMRA cells. V was pared by 0 bases and J by 5 bases, with 11 bases of the junction left unmatched. Germline V CDR1 and CDR2: LGHDT, YNNKEL (reference sequence). The CDR3 spans 17 residues. Random-hexamer reverse transcription was applied to about 0.45 to 1 ug RNA. TCRdb reprocessed the immunoSEQ multiplex PCR reads via MiXCR and lists one record per CDR3 protein. Counted here are approximately 180,000 distinct CDR3 sequences, approximately 94% occurring once; the ten biggest clones make up around 0.093%.

Sequences were obtained from CD4+ T cells from PBMCs. This receptor was identified in a human donor with multiple sclerosis. The chain employs TRBV3-1 and TRBJ2-5; 8 positions match TRBD2. Here the CDR3 reads CASSQDPYGGGSETQYF. Written as DNA, the CDR3 is TGTGCCAGCAGCCAAGACCCTTACGGCGGGGGGTCGGAGACCCAGTACTTC.